The rows below give T cell receptor beta chains drawn from one sample of a study of cytomegalovirus exposure and HLA in healthy donors. This table comes from immunoSEQ multiplex PCR, and its TCRdb copy is limited to in-frame clones, with some not included. The sample has around 170,000 clones, around 77% seen once. Sequences were obtained from PBMCs. The source is a man aged 55 to 69 in good health and CMV-seronegative. CDR3s include the opening cysteine and the closing phenylalanine or tryptophan. D genes are given only for firm matches. Clone size is shown for a subset of rows, as once, few, many or a class of expanded clone.

clone size	V gene	D gene	J gene	CDR3 DNA	CDR3 protein
-	TRBV7-6	-	TRBJ1-1	TGTGCCAGCAGCTTAGGGGGGCGAGCTGAAGCTTTCTTT	CASSLGGRAEAFF
-	TRBV19	-	TRBJ1-5	TGTGCCAGTACCGACCGGGAGCGTCAGCCCCAGCATTTT	CASTDRERQPQHF
-	TRBV14	TRBD2	TRBJ2-7	TGTGCCAGCAGCCTCCCGCAACGGGGGACTAGCGGGAGTATGTACGAGCAGTACTTC	CASSLPQRGTSGSMYEQYF
once	TRBV7-6	TRBD1	TRBJ2-6	TGTGCCAGCAGCTGGACAGGGTTTTCCTCTGGGGCCAACGTCCTGACTTTC	CASSWTGFSSGANVLTF
-	TRBV15	-	TRBJ1-4	TGTGCCACCAGCAGCGACATGGTAACTAATGAAAAACTGTTTTTT	CATSSDMVTNEKLFF
once	TRBV10-1	-	TRBJ1-1	TGCGCCAGCAGTGAGAGGCAGGGCATGAACACTGAAGCTTTCTTT	CASSERQGMNTEAFF
many	TRBV25-1	TRBD1	TRBJ1-5	TGTGCCAGCAGAGGACAGGGGCAGAATCAGCCCCAGCATTTT	CASRGQGQNQPQHF
few	TRBV11-2	TRBD1	TRBJ1-2	TGTGCCAGCAGCTTAGATGGACAGGGTCTCTATGGCTACACCTTC	CASSLDGQGLYGYTF
-	TRBV18	TRBD1	TRBJ2-7	TGTGCCAGCTCACCGAGGAGACAGGGCATCTACGAGCAGTACTTC	CASSPRRQGIYEQYF
-	TRBV28	TRBD1	TRBJ1-1	TGTGCCAGCAGTGAGTTAGGACAGGGGAGTACTGAAGCTTTCTTT	CASSELGQGSTEAFF